This is a list of T cell receptor beta chains from one sample in a study of blood T cell repertoires in COVID-19. The method was immunoSEQ multiplex PCR; TCRdb's version includes in-frame clones alone and lacks a portion of them. The sample yields roughly 180,000 clones, 60% to 85% seen once. The sequencing sample was made of peripheral blood. The receptors were gathered from a woman between 55 and 75 years old with COVID-19, enrolled during active disease. Each CDR3 is given without its conserved first and last residue.

j_call v_call cdr3_aa
TRBJ2-5 TRBV27 ASSQLRGLETQY
TRBJ1-2 TRBV6-5 ASSYSISGGYT
TRBJ2-7 TRBV11-2 ASSLGQWLAGTQQY
TRBJ1-1 TRBV5-5 ASSPLRGRGTEAF
TRBJ2-1 TRBV11-2 ASGASGTHNEQF
TRBJ2-3 TRBV9 ASSARNPDRRITDTQY
TRBJ2-7 TRBV5-1 ASSLGTGENEQY
TRBJ1-2 TRBV6-1 ASSDPTGRYGYT
TRBJ1-1 TRBV11-2 ASSSRTRDTEAF
TRBJ2-3 TRBV15 ATSRRLAGGPDTQY
TRBJ2-1 TRBV6-4 ASSPGTGSFNEQF
TRBJ1-5 TRBV24-1 ATSAQTNQPQH
TRBJ2-7 TRBV7-3 ASSQDRGASYEQY
TRBJ1-3 TRBV6-1 ASSEILGGTGGNTIY
TRBJ2-2 TRBV27 ASRPTRGTGELF
TRBJ2-1 TRBV2 ASSEIGGGVSYNEQF
TRBJ1-4 TRBV2 ASSPGGSNEKLF
TRBJ2-2 TRBV6-6 ASSLRKLSTSGGTGELF
TRBJ1-4 TRBV30 AWSSHRDRTNEKLF
TRBJ1-1 TRBV18 ASSPVRSEAF
TRBJ2-3 TRBV5-1 ASSLARAGGTDTQY
TRBJ2-1 TRBV9 ASSVAGKVSYNEQF
TRBJ2-6 TRBV24-1 ATSDFQRTGGSSGANVLT
TRBJ2-2 TRBV5-6 ASSYSPGELF
TRBJ2-5 TRBV2 ASQFQGLETQY
TRBJ2-2 TRBV27 ASSRRLAGGIGTGELF
TRBJ1-2 TRBV2 ASSGGGYGYT
TRBJ1-2 TRBV9 ASSVGPGRVIEGYT
TRBJ2-7 TRBV28 ASSPRLAGAGGGEQY
TRBJ2-1 TRBV3-1/TRBV3-2 ASSQGTSAF
TRBJ2-7 TRBV5-1 ASSLDVLAVRTYEQY
TRBJ2-7 TRBV18 ASSATGKGSYEQY
TRBJ1-2 TRBV16 ASSQSGQIYGYT
TRBJ2-1 TRBV18 ASSPRDTSSYNEQF
TRBJ1-5 TRBV6-6 ASSYRGGAGQPQH
TRBJ1-2 TRBV13 ASRTSLAVGRGMSGYT
TRBJ2-5 TRBV24-1 ATSDPRQSETQY
TRBJ2-3 TRBV30 AWSVGLAGGGDTQY
TRBJ1-5 TRBV28 ASSSQGKQPQH
TRBJ2-5 TRBV29-1 SVVKGNQETQY